This T cell receptor beta chain was retrieved from a study of metastatic and nonmetastatic thyroid tumors. All patients were treatment-naive before thyroid surgery. TCRdb re-called the PCR reads via MiXCR. The sample shows tens of thousands of clones, roughly half of them seen only once. The clonotype was recovered from a male donor with papillary thyroid cancer or a benign thyroid nodule (not recorded which). Some clones in this sample may be carry-over from other donors' samples. Sequenced sample: tumor tissue.

The CDR3: CASSFSGQDHNEQFF. The CDR3 DNA follows: TGCGCCAGCAGCTTCTCGGGACAGGACCACAATGAGCAGTTCTTC. The chain employs TRBV5-1 and TRBJ2-1; 8 nucleotides agree with TRBD1. The germline CDR1 and CDR2 sequences are SGHRS and YFSETQ. Trimming took 2 bases from V and 5 from J; bases not matched to a gene: 6. The CDR3 length is 15 residues.